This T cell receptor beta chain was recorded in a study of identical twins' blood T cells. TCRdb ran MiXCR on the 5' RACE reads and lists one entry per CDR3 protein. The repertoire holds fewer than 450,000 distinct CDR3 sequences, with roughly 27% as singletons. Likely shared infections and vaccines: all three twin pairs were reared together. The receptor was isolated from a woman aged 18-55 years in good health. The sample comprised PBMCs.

The CDR3 nucleotides are TGCAGTGCTAGATTGCGGGAATACACAGATACGCAGTATTTT. This translates into CSARLREYTDTQYF. The genes are TRBV20-1 and TRBJ2-3; TRBD2 might be the D (6 bases). Trimming took 2 bases from V and 2 from J, leaving 11 bases between them. Germline V CDR1 and CDR2: DFQATT, SNEGSKA (reference sequence). The CDR3 sequence is 14 residues long.